The present entry profiles one T cell receptor beta chain with its context. This entry belongs to a study of T cell changes during pregnancy in multiple sclerosis. Using immunoSEQ multiplex PCR, the repertoire was profiled, and TCRdb retains in-frame clones only, with some absent. Of about 64,000 clones in the sample, about 96% were seen once. Germline assignment: CDR1 SEHNR and CDR2 FQNEAQ (reference sequence). V lost 5 bases to trimming and J lost 3 bases; unmatched junction nucleotides: 5. This CDR3 region has 14 residues. The material sequenced was CD8+ T cells from peripheral blood mononuclear cells, taken after pregnancy. The rearrangement links TRBV7-9 to TRBJ2-7; 9 bases agree with TRBD1. This clonotype originated in a female donor with multiple sclerosis, enrolled in a pregnancy study. DNA of the CDR3: TGTGCCAGCAGCGGAAGACAGGGGGTCTACGAGCAGTACTTC. It translates to CASSGRQGVYEQYF.